This T cell receptor beta chain was obtained from a study of blood T cells in healthy people across ages. Through a sample-barcoded 5' primer and a J-beta primer mix, a second PCR was run for 7 to 11 cycles. TCRdb redid the calling of the 5' RACE reads with MiXCR, one entry per CDR3 protein. The sample consists of some 1.6 million distinct CDR3 sequences, about 35% of them appearing once. Every donor provided ten milliliters of peripheral blood. CDR1 is MGHRA, CDR2 YSYEKL, per germline. This CDR3 contains 17 residues. Trimming shortened V by 4 bases and J by 4 bases, and 17 bases separated the two germline ends. The table lists this clonotype with many counts.

The receptor's source is a woman in her 30s in good health. The sequenced material came from blood. V usage is TRBV4-1 and J usage is TRBJ2-6; D unclear. The CDR3 DNA sequence: TGCGCCAGCAGCCCCGCTGTACGGAGCTTAGGGGCCAACGTCCTGACTTTC. As protein: CASSPAVRSLGANVLTF.